This T cell receptor (beta chain) was captured by sequencing in a study of blood T cells in healthy people across ages. Study conclusions and caveats: No one knew whether donors had CMV, which possibly confounded expanded clonotype changes.

Through a sample-barcoded 5' primer and a J-beta primer mix, a second PCR was run for 7 to 11 cycles. TCRdb ran MiXCR on the 5' RACE reads and lists one entry per CDR3 protein. Among 1.5 million to 2 million distinct CDR3 sequences listed, about 28% were seen once. In the case of this clonotype: The antigen remains unidentified.

The TCR sequence derives from a woman aged 25 to 39 in good health. The sample comprised blood.

CDR3 loop: CASSETKAYGYTF. DNA for the CDR3: TGTGCCAGCAGTGAAACGAAAGCGTATGGCTACACCTTC. The genes are TRBV6-1 and TRBJ1-2; no clear D. Germline V gene sequence: CDR1 MNHNS, CDR2 SASEGT. Deletions cut 2 bases from V and 5 bases from J, with 9 bases between. This CDR3 region has 13 residues.